The 25 T cell receptor beta chains reported below all come from one sample, sequenced in a study of T cells after yellow fever vaccination. A single record per CDR3 protein comes from TCRdb applying MiXCR to the 5' RACE reads. The sample carries 600,000 to 750,000 distinct CDR3 sequences, more than 9% recorded once. The sample here was PBMCs, taken on the day of the yellow fever booster vaccination. These receptors came from a man aged 25 to 45 who received the YFV17D yellow fever vaccine.

This clonotype appeared a few times. The gene calls are TRBV5-4 and TRBJ2-1, with D possibly called TRBD1 or TRBD2 (5 bases each). The CDR3 runs 13 residues. V gave up 4 bases and J gave up 6 bases, with 11 bases separating them. Looked up from germline, CDR1 is SGHNT and CDR2 is YYREEE (reference sequence). The CDR3 DNA sequence: TGTGCCAGCAGCACTGGGACCCTCAATGAGCAGTTCTTC. Its translation is CASSTGTLNEQFF.

The chain carries TRBV7-2 and TRBJ2-7; TRBD1 matches 7 bases. The CDR3 runs to 14 residues. From germline, CDR1 is SGHTA and CDR2 FQGNSA. The V and J ends lost 6 bases and 4 bases, in that order; junction bases with no gene match: 9. CDR3 coding DNA: TGTGCCAGCAGTTTCCGGGACAGCGTATACGAGCAGTACTTC. Translating gives CASSFRDSVYEQYF.

This clonotype appeared a few times. The chain couples TRBV20-1 to TRBJ2-2; possible D gene TRBD1, 6 bases. V was cut by 4 bases and J by 1 base, with 13 bases left in between. The CDR3 runs 15 residues. CDR1 and CDR2 (germline): DFQATT, SNEGSKA (reference sequence). The CDR3: CSAIGARGNTGELFF. The CDR3, as DNA: TGCAGTGCTATCGGGGCCAGGGGGAACACCGGGGAGCTGTTTTTT.

CDR3 region: CASLGGTNTGELFF. DNA of the CDR3: TGTGCCAGCTTGGGCGGAACGAACACCGGGGAGCTGTTTTTT. V and J are TRBV2 and TRBJ2-2; D remains ambiguous. CDR3 size: 14 residues. Germline CDR1 reads SNHLY; CDR2 reads FYNNEI. Trimming removed 8 bases from V and 0 bases from J, with 10 bases in between.

V is TRBV6-1 and J is TRBJ2-6; D uncertain. The V end was cut by 6 bases, the J end by 0 bases, with 9 bases between. Germline loops: CDR1 MNHNS, CDR2 SASEGT. The CDR3 covers 15 residues. CDR3 sequence reads: CASSSTRSGANVLTF. In nucleotides, the CDR3 is TGTGCCAGCAGCTCGACACGCTCTGGGGCCAACGTCCTGACTTTC.

This clonotype was counted a few times. This chain connects TRBV30 to TRBJ2-1; D is possibly TRBD2 (5 bases). V lost 2 bases and J lost 11, with 13 bases in between. Germline assignment: CDR1 GTSNPN and CDR2 SVGIG (reference sequence). This CDR3 is 12 amino acids long. CDR3 sequence: CAWSYSRGKQFF. The CDR3 coding sequence is TGTGCCTGGAGTTATTCCCGGGGAAAGCAGTTCTTC.

This clonotype was seen a handful of times. V gene TRBV5-1 combines with J gene TRBJ2-7, with D perhaps assigned TRBD1 or TRBD2 (5 bases each). In germline, CDR1 is SGHRS, CDR2 YFSETQ. The V end lost 0 bases, the J end lost 5 bases, and 18 bases lay between the germline ends. The CDR3 totals 16 residues. CDR3 residues: CASSLGGTGSGNEQYF. The CDR3, as DNA: TGCGCCAGCAGCTTGGGAGGGACGGGCTCAGGAAACGAGCAGTACTTC.

The chain carries TRBV15 and TRBJ1-3; tentative D call: TRBD1 (6 bases). The CDR3 has 17 amino acids. V lost 0 bases, J lost 4 bases, and 16 bases lay in between. Germline CDR1 and CDR2: LNHNV and YYDKDF (reference sequence). The CDR3 region has the DNA TGTGCCACCAGCAGAGATCTCTATACAGGGCTAGGAAACACCATATATTTT. This encodes CATSRDLYTGLGNTIYF. Supplemented by reference TRBV15 and TRBJ1-3, the full variable domain reads DAMVIQNPRYQVTQFGKPVTLSCSQTLNHNVMYWYQQKSSQAPKLLFHYYDKDFNNEADTPDNFQSRRPNTSFCFLDIRSPGLGDTAMYLCATSRDLYTGLGNTIYFGEGSWLTVV.

DNA for the CDR3: TGTGCCAGCTCACCACCTAAGCGATTGAACACCGGGGAGCTGTTTTTT. As protein: CASSPPKRLNTGELFF. The chain carries TRBV18 and TRBJ2-2; D is unresolved. The CDR3 has 16 residues. V was trimmed by 0 bases and J by 1 base, leaving 9 bases between them. Germline V CDR1 and CDR2: KGHSH, LQKENI.

This clonotype was picked up a small number of times. This sequence joins TRBV5-5 and TRBJ2-2; possibly TRBD1 or TRBD2 for D (5 bases each). CDR3 length equals 15 residues. Germline assignment: CDR1 SGHKS and CDR2 YYEKEE (reference sequence). V was trimmed by 4 bases and J by 5 bases, leaving 15 bases between them. CDR3 sequence: CASSIRGEGTGELFF. The DNA of the CDR3 is TGTGCCAGCAGCATTAGGGGAGAGGGAACCGGGGAGCTGTTTTTT.

This chain joins TRBV28 and TRBJ2-3; 9 nucleotides align to TRBD2. CDR3 size: 17 residues. J was trimmed by 0 bases and V by 5 bases; bases with no gene match: 9. CDR1 is MDHEN, CDR2 SYDVKM, per germline. CDR3 DNA sequence: TGTGCCAGCAGTCATTTTGCCCTAGCGGGAAGCACAGATACGCAGTATTTT. Its translation: CASSHFALAGSTDTQYF.

The gene calls are TRBV14 and TRBJ2-2, with D possibly being TRBD1 (6 bases). Germline V CDR1 and CDR2: SGHDN, FVKESK. The CDR3 runs to 15 residues. V lost 6 bases and J 3 bases, leaving 14 bases between the germline ends. CDR3 in amino acids: CASSRAGTYTGELFF. The CDR3 DNA reads TGTGCCAGCAGTCGAGCCGGGACATACACCGGGGAGCTGTTTTTT.

In its sample, this clonotype was seen many times. CDR3 nucleotides: TGTGCCAGCAGCTTAGGCTTCGGTAGCCACGAGCAGTACTTC. Translation gives CASSLGFGSHEQYF. The V gene is TRBV7-9, the J gene TRBJ2-7; D is undetermined. Germline CDR1 reads SEHNR; CDR2 reads FQNEAQ (reference sequence). The ends were cut back, 1 base at V and 5 bases at J, with 12 bases in the middle. The CDR3 runs to 14 residues.

V and J are TRBV27 and TRBJ2-5, with a weak D call TRBD2 (6 bases). The CDR3 totals 15 residues. Trimming pared 5 bases from V and 5 bases from J, leaving 18 bases between. Germline CDR1 is MNHEY and CDR2 is SMNVEV (reference sequence). This CDR3 reads CASSGGPGRWETQYF. The CDR3 coding sequence is TGTGCCAGCAGTGGAGGGCCGGGGCGGTGGGAGACCCAGTACTTC.

The chain combines TRBV4-2 with TRBJ1-4; 11 bases match TRBD1. V gave up 0 bases and J gave up 7 bases; unmatched junction bases: 7. Germline lookup yields CDR1 LGHNA and CDR2 YNFKEQ. The CDR3 runs 17 residues. The CDR3 protein is CASSQEYPGTGGEKLFF. The DNA of the CDR3 is TGTGCCAGCAGCCAAGAGTACCCAGGGACAGGGGGTGAAAAACTGTTTTTT.

The chain couples TRBV6-2 or TRBV6-3 to TRBJ2-6; D not certain. V gave up 9 bases and J gave up 2 bases, with 14 bases separating them. CDR3 length: 15 amino acids. From germline, CDR1 is MNHEY and CDR2 SVGEGT. Here the CDR3 reads CASVRVKTGANVLTF. The CDR3, as DNA: TGTGCCAGTGTAAGGGTAAAAACTGGGGCCAACGTCCTGACTTTC.

This clonotype turned up a few times. This chain connects TRBV11-2 to TRBJ2-3; the D gene is possibly TRBD2 (5 bases). The CDR3 runs 20 residues. V lost 5 bases, J lost 4 bases, and 31 bases lay in between. Germline loops: CDR1 SGHAT, CDR2 FQNNGV. The CDR3 DNA sequence: TGTGCCAGCAGCCCCTCGAGGGCTCGAGGAGCCCTTAACTCGGCAGATACGCAGTATTTT. This encodes CASSPSRARGALNSADTQYF.

This clonotype was counted only a few times. V gene TRBV29-1 combines with J gene TRBJ1-1, with D unclear. Trimming shortened V by 7 bases and J by 11 bases, and 17 bases separated the two germline ends. From germline, CDR1 is SQVTM and CDR2 ANQGSEA. This CDR3 comprises 11 residues. CDR3: CSGLGYRTAFF. DNA of the CDR3: TGCAGCGGCCTCGGATATAGAACGGCTTTCTTT.

This chain links TRBV20-1 with TRBJ2-7; 7 bases are a match to TRBD1. This CDR3 has 14 amino acids. The germline V gene has CDR1 DFQATT and CDR2 SNEGSKA (reference sequence). V lost 0 bases and J lost 2; bases outside the gene matches: 4. This chain's CDR3 is CSARDPTGTYEQYF. DNA of the CDR3: TGCAGTGCTAGAGATCCGACAGGGACCTACGAGCAGTACTTC.

The chain links TRBV20-1 to TRBJ2-7; possibly TRBD1 for D (6 bases). Germline-derived CDR1 and CDR2 are DFQATT and SNEGSKA (reference sequence). The CDR3 covers 14 residues. V was trimmed by 3 bases and J by 1 base, leaving 13 bases between them. The CDR3 DNA reads as TGCAGTGCTAGCCGGACAGCCAGATCCTACGAGCAGTACTTC. Its protein product is CSASRTARSYEQYF.

This clonotype was found many times. The rearrangement links TRBV12-3 or TRBV12-4 to TRBJ1-2; D may be TRBD1 (6 bases). V gave up 4 bases and J gave up 0 bases, with 12 bases separating them. The CDR3 is 15 residues long. DNA of the CDR3: TGTGCCAGCAGTTCCCGTAGGGGGGCTAACTATGGCTACACCTTC. Protein: CASSSRRGANYGYTF.

This clonotype has a handful of counts. The chain carries TRBV27 and TRBJ2-7; possible D gene TRBD2, 6 bases. The CDR3 length is 14 residues. Deletions cut 4 bases from V and 6 bases from J, with 16 bases between. CDR1 is MNHEY, CDR2 SMNVEV, per germline (reference sequence). Here the CDR3 reads CASSSNRGGTEQYF. The CDR3, as DNA: TGTGCCAGCAGTTCCAACAGAGGAGGGACCGAGCAGTACTTC.

This clonotype showed up just a few times. This chain joins TRBV11-2 and TRBJ2-7; 8 nucleotides line up with TRBD2. CDR1 is SGHAT and CDR2 is FQNNGV in the germline V gene. The CDR3 is 18 residues long. Trimming at V came to 5 bases and at J to 3 bases, leaving 18 bases not matched to a gene. The CDR3 loop is CASSPRLKVAGPIYEQYF. The CDR3 DNA sequence: TGTGCCAGCAGCCCCCGCCTCAAGGTAGCGGGACCGATCTACGAGCAGTACTTC.

The V and J genes are TRBV5-1 and TRBJ2-2; 10 bases are shared with TRBD2. Trimming removed 3 bases from V and 1 base from J; junction bases left unmatched: 3. This CDR3 contains 16 residues. CDR1 and CDR2 (germline): SGHRS, YFSETQ. The CDR3 reads CASSWPSGGNTGELFF. CDR3 coding DNA: TGCGCCAGCAGCTGGCCTAGCGGGGGGAACACCGGGGAGCTGTTTTTT.

This clonotype was detected only a few times. V usage is TRBV29-1 and J usage is TRBJ2-1; D is ambiguous. Germline V gives CDR1 SQVTM, CDR2 ANQGSEA. The CDR3 is 14 amino acids. V lost 4 bases to trimming and J lost 7 bases, with 17 bases between them. Here the CDR3 DNA reads TGCAGCGTTGTGACCGAGGTCGTGATGAATGAGCAGTTCTTC. Amino acid sequence: CSVVTEVVMNEQFF.